The sample holds a few counts of the clone carrying this TCR beta chain. The isolated RNA, all of it, was reverse transcribed, so expressed TCRB transcripts were what got sequenced. Here immunoSEQ multiplex PCR was the method, and the copy in TCRdb shows in-frame clones only, minus some. The sample lists 350,000 to 400,000 clones, more than 13% occurring once. The entry originates in a study of beta chain features in type 1 diabetes. The CDR3 totals 14 residues. V shed 5 bases and J shed 2 bases, with 12 bases lying between them. In germline, CDR1 is MNHEY, CDR2 SMNVEV (reference sequence). The rearrangement links TRBV27 to TRBJ2-5; D might be TRBD1 (6 bases). This clonotype was sampled from a young woman in good health. The sequencing sample was made of naive CD4+ T cells from blood. In nucleotides, the CDR3 is TGTGCCAGCAGTAACCATGGACAGCAAGAGACCCAGTACTTC. Its translation is CASSNHGQQETQYF.